The 5 T cell receptor beta chains listed next were all sequenced from one sample in a study of blood T cell repertoires in COVID-19. The table came from immunoSEQ multiplex PCR; TCRdb's copy has only in-frame clones and leaves some out. The table lists fewer than 200,000 clones, around 85% of them singletons. The sample taken for sequencing was peripheral blood. The receptors stem from a man aged 55 to 70 who had recovered from COVID-19.

The rearrangement uses TRBV7-3 and TRBJ2-5; no clear D. CDR1 SGHTA and CDR2 FQGTGA come from the germline V gene. The V end lost 5 bases, the J end lost 5 bases, and 9 bases lay between the germline ends. CDR3 length: 12 amino acids. The CDR3 region is CASSEDGETQYF. The CDR3 DNA reads TGTGCCAGCAGCGAGGATGGGGAGACCCAGTACTTC.

The chain recombines TRBV21-1 with TRBJ1-2; TRBD1, the D gene given by the table, was not confirmed from the DNA. TRBV21-1 is shown as a pseudogene. CDR3 length: 16 residues. For the CDR3, the DNA is TGTGCCAGCAGCAAAAAACAGGGTGAGAATGAAGTTGGCTACACCTTC. This gives the protein CASSKKQGENEVGYTF.

This chain links TRBV11-2 with TRBJ1-2, with D perhaps matching TRBD1 (6 bases). The V end was cut by 5 bases, the J end by 0 bases, with 16 bases between. CDR1 SGHAT and CDR2 FQNNGV come from the germline V gene. CDR3 length equals 16 residues. CDR3 in amino acids: CASSKQGIDPNYGYTF. CDR3 coding DNA: TGTGCCAGCAGCAAACAGGGAATAGACCCTAACTATGGCTACACCTTC.

The rearrangement joins TRBV6-6 to TRBJ1-1; D is perhaps TRBD1 (5 bases). CDR3 size: 13 residues. Germline lookup yields CDR1 MNHNY and CDR2 SVGAGI (reference sequence). With 6 bases removed from V and 1 base from J, the gap between germline ends came to 9 bases. The CDR3 reads CASSQGQNTEAFF. The CDR3 bases are TGTGCCAGCAGCCAAGGACAGAACACTGAAGCTTTCTTT.

J is TRBJ1-1 and V is TRBV20-1, with D uncertain. The CDR3 is 10 amino acids. CDR1 and CDR2 (germline): DFQATT, SNEGSKA (reference sequence). V lost 3 bases and J lost 6, with 5 bases in between. DNA for the CDR3: TGCAGTGCTAGGAGATCTGAAGCTTTCTTT. Protein product: CSARRSEAFF.